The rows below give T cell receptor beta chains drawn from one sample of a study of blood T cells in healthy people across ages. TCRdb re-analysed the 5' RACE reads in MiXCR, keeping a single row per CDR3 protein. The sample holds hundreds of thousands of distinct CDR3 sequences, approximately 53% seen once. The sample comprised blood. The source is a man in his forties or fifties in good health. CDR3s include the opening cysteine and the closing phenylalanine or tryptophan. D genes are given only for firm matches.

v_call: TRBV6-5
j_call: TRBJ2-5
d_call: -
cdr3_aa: CASSATQVQETQYF

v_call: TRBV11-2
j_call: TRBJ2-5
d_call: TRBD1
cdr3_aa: CASSQTGFGQETQYF

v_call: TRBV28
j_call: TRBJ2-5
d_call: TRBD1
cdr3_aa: CASSSPRRDSQETQYF

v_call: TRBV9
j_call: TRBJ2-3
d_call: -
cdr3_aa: CASSVALSDTQYF

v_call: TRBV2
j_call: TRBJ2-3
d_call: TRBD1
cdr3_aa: CASSGLGQGGLWQYF

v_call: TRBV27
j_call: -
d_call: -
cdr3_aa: CASSPNYRTHEQYF

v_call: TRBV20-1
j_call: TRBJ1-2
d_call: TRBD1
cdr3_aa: CSARERQGSLANYGYTF

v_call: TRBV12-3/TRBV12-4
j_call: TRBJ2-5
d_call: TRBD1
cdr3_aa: CASSFYRGETQYF

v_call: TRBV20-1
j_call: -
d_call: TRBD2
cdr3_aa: CSARAGTSGNEQYF

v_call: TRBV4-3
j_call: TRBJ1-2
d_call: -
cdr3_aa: CASSQVSSDPGYTF

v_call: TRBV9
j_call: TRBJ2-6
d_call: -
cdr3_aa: CASSPRQTPGANVLTF

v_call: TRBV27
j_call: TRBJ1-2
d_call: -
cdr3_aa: CASSLRDGGRGYTF

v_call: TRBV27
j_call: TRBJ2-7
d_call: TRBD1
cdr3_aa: CASSLVGQGAFEQYF

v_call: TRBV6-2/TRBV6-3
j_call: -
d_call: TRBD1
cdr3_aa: CASSYTGTGGHEQYF

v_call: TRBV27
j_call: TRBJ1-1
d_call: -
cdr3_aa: CATRGEVVTEAFF

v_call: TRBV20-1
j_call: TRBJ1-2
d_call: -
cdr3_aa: CSAQEVASTEHGYTF

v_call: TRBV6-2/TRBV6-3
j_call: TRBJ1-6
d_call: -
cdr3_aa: CASSYPTSGLWNSPLHF